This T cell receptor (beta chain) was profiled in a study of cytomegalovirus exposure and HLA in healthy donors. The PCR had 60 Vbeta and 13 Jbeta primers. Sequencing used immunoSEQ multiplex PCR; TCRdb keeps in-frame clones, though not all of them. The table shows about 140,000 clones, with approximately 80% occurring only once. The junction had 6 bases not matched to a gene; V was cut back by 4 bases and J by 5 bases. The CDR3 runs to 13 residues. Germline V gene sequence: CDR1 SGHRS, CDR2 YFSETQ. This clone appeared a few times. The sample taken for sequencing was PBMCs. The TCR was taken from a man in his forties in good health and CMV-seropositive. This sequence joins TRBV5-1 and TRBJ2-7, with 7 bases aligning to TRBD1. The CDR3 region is CASSPKTGNEQYF. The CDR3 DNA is TGCGCCAGCAGCCCTAAGACAGGGAACGAGCAGTACTTC.